This TCR beta chain was recorded in a study of blood T cell repertoires in COVID-19. The CDR3 spans 17 residues. Germline V CDR1 and CDR2: SQVTM, ANQGSEA. Trimming shortened V by 1 base and J by 9 bases, and 27 bases separated the two germline ends. TCRdb keeps only in-frame clones here, not all; method: immunoSEQ multiplex PCR. The repertoire holds some 71,000 clones, with over 75% as singletons. The chain employs TRBV29-1 and TRBJ2-5; D may be TRBD2 (7 bases). This clonotype originated in a woman aged 18-29 years with acute or convalescent COVID-19. The sample comprised peripheral blood. CDR3 region: CSVEGATGGLPPRAQYF. CDR3 DNA: TGCAGCGTTGAAGGGGCGACCGGGGGGCTCCCCCCAAGGGCCCAGTACTTC.